The next 32 T cell receptor beta chains were all read from a single sample in a study of cytotoxic CD8 clonotypes in ibrutinib-treated CLL. The protocol was immunoSEQ multiplex PCR, while the TCRdb copy is restricted to in-frame clones and leaves out a portion. The top ten hold 20% to 30% of the sample, which has about 60,000 clones, about 54% seen once. The starting material was PBMCs, obtained at disease progression, from a patient treated with ibrutinib. These receptors all come from a human donor with chronic lymphocytic leukemia.

The chain is built from TRBV7-6 and TRBJ2-7, with TRBD2 identical over 11 bases. V was clipped by 5 bases and J by 4 bases; unmatched bases: 7. Germline CDR1 is SGHVS and CDR2 is FNYEAQ. CDR3 length: 15 residues. The CDR3 is CASSQLAGAMYEQYF. In DNA, the CDR3 is TGTGCCAGCAGCCAACTAGCGGGGGCTATGTACGAGCAGTACTTC.

The chain joins TRBV30 to TRBJ2-1, with D unresolved. Germline-derived CDR1 and CDR2 are GTSNPN and SVGIG (reference sequence). The CDR3 sequence is 13 residues long. V was cut by 2 bases and J by 8 bases, with 13 bases left in between. The CDR3 DNA reads as TGTGCCTGGAGTACGGCTTCGTGGGATGAGCAGTTCTTC. This encodes CAWSTASWDEQFF.

This clone showed up just once. The chain employs TRBV19 and TRBJ1-2; no clear D. Trimming removed 6 bases from V and 2 bases from J, with 19 bases in between. CDR1 and CDR2 from the germline V gene are LNHDA and SQIVND (reference sequence). This CDR3 is built from 16 residues. The chain's CDR3 is CASRGLSETTNYGYTF. The CDR3 DNA sequence: TGTGCCAGTAGAGGTCTTTCGGAGACAACAAACTATGGCTACACCTTC.

This clone was counted a few times. The chain links TRBV9 to TRBJ2-7; 9 nucleotides agree with TRBD1. Per the germline V gene, CDR1 is SGDLS and CDR2 is YYNGEE. The CDR3 sequence is 15 residues long. Trimming took 4 bases from V and 5 from J; bases not matched to a gene: 10. The CDR3 protein is CASSTLSGTGNEQYF. Written as DNA, the CDR3 is TGTGCCAGCAGCACGCTATCCGGGACAGGGAACGAGCAGTACTTC.

The chain employs TRBV27 and TRBJ2-5, with unresolved D. The CDR3 extends over 15 amino acids. CDR1 and CDR2 from the germline V gene are MNHEY and SMNVEV (reference sequence). V gave up 0 bases and J gave up 1 base, with 9 bases separating them. The CDR3, as DNA: TGTGCCAGCAGTTTATCGAGAGACATCCAAGAGACCCAGTACTTC. It specifies CASSLSRDIQETQYF.

The chain is built from TRBV11-2 and TRBJ2-7, with a weak D call TRBD2 (5 bases). The V end lost 1 base, the J end lost 1 base, and 8 bases lay between the germline ends. The CDR3 consists of 14 residues. Germline CDR1 reads SGHAT; CDR2 reads FQNNGV. CDR3 coding DNA: TGTGCCAGCAGCTTAGTTGGGAGATCCTACGAGCAGTACTTC. Translating it yields CASSLVGRSYEQYF.

This chain joins TRBV11-2 and TRBJ2-1, with D uncertain. The CDR3 covers 11 residues. V was cut by 3 bases and J by 8 bases, with 5 bases left in between. The germline CDR1 and CDR2 sequences are SGHAT and FQNNGV. The CDR3 DNA sequence: TGTGCCAGCAGCTTTGGCCATGAGCAGTTCTTC. Protein: CASSFGHEQFF.

This chain connects TRBV30 to TRBJ1-1; tentatively, D is TRBD1 (6 bases). CDR1 is GTSNPN, CDR2 SVGIG, per germline (reference sequence). Trimming shortened V by 5 bases and J by 2 bases, and 12 bases separated the two germline ends. CDR3 size: 13 residues. As DNA, the CDR3 is TGTGCCTGGGGTGGACAGCTTAACACTGAAGCTTTCTTT. Its translation: CAWGGQLNTEAFF.

The chain carries TRBV4-3 and TRBJ2-3; unclear D gene. The V and J ends lost 0 bases and 2 bases respectively, with 9 bases between them. Germline CDR1 and CDR2: LGHNA and YSLEER. The CDR3 runs to 15 residues. CDR3 residues: CASSQDPALTDTQYF. The CDR3 region has the DNA TGCGCCAGCAGCCAAGATCCCGCGCTCACAGATACGCAGTATTTT.

The J gene is TRBJ2-7, the V gene TRBV11-2; weak D call: TRBD2 (6 bases). This CDR3 is built from 14 residues. Germline lookup yields CDR1 SGHAT and CDR2 FQNNGV. Trimming stripped 5 bases from V and 3 bases from J, with 14 bases between. This CDR3 reads CASSPGVGNYEQYF. The CDR3 coding sequence is TGTGCCAGCAGCCCGGGGGTGGGAAACTACGAGCAGTACTTC.

This chain joins TRBV6-5 and TRBJ2-7, with TRBD2 matching 7 bases. Germline assignment: CDR1 MNHEY and CDR2 SVGAGI. Trimming took 7 bases from V and 0 from J; bases not matched to a gene: 6. The CDR3 is made up of 14 amino acids. CDR3 sequence (DNA): TGTGCCAGCACTCCCGGGGGGTCCTCCTACGAGCAGTACTTC. Protein product: CASTPGGSSYEQYF.

V is TRBV6-5 and J is TRBJ2-7; 11 nucleotides match TRBD1. J gave up 2 bases and V 4 bases, and 4 bases lay outside the gene matches. Germline assignment: CDR1 MNHEY and CDR2 SVGAGI. The CDR3 loop spans 15 amino acids. The CDR3 DNA sequence: TGTGCCAGCAGTTTTCCGGGACAGGGGGCCTACGAGCAGTACTTC. Encoded protein: CASSFPGQGAYEQYF.

The chain joins TRBV18 to TRBJ2-1, with D possibly TRBD2 on 6 matching bases. Germline V gene sequence: CDR1 KGHSH, CDR2 LQKENI. V lost 2 bases to trimming and J lost 3 bases, with 14 bases between them. This CDR3 is built from 16 residues. CDR3 sequence (DNA): TGTGCCAGCTCACCATTTGAGGGAGCGGGCTACAATGAGCAGTTCTTC. It yields the protein CASSPFEGAGYNEQFF. Full variable domain (missing parts from reference TRBV18 and TRBJ2-1): NAGVMQNPRHLVRRRGQEARLRCSPMKGHSHVYWYRQLPEEGLKFMVYLQKENIIDESGMPKERFSAEFPKEGPSILRIQQVVRGDSAAYFCASSPFEGAGYNEQFFGPGTRLTVL.

This clone came up a few times. The rearrangement joins TRBV13 to TRBJ2-1; D perhaps matches TRBD1 (5 bases). The V and J ends lost 4 bases and 3 bases respectively, with 19 bases between them. Germline values: CDR1 PRHDT, CDR2 FYEKMQ (reference sequence). This CDR3 is 17 amino acids long. CDR3 in DNA: TGTGCCAGCAGCTCAACGGGTAGGGGTGGGGACTACAATGAGCAGTTCTTC. This codes for CASSSTGRGGDYNEQFF.

The J gene is TRBJ2-7, the V gene TRBV27; 7 nucleotides align to TRBD2. V lost 5 bases to trimming and J lost 2 bases; unmatched junction nucleotides: 9. CDR3 length: 15 amino acids. CDR1 and CDR2 (germline): MNHEY, SMNVEV (reference sequence). The CDR3 region is CASSKVASGPYEQYF. CDR3 nucleotides: TGTGCCAGCAGTAAGGTGGCTAGCGGACCCTACGAGCAGTACTTC.

The chain joins TRBV10-3 to TRBJ1-1; possible D gene TRBD1, 6 bases. The CDR3 loop spans 14 amino acids. V dropped 2 bases and J dropped 4 bases, with 11 bases sitting between them. CDR1 is ENHRY, CDR2 SYGVKD, per germline. CDR3 coding DNA: TGTGCCATCAGTGAGAACAGGGCGACCACTGAAGCTTTCTTT. It specifies CAISENRATTEAFF.

This clone has only one observation. V gene TRBV6-5 combines with J gene TRBJ2-7; 10 nucleotides agree with TRBD1. The V segment lost 0 bases and the J segment 4 bases; nucleotides outside the gene matches: 6. The CDR3 runs 16 residues. The germline CDR1 and CDR2 sequences are MNHEY and SVGAGI. CDR3 sequence: CASSYSPGTGVYEQYF. The CDR3 bases are TGTGCCAGCAGTTACTCCCCCGGGACAGGGGTGTACGAGCAGTACTTC.

V and J are TRBV28 and TRBJ1-2; tentative D call: TRBD1 (6 bases). The V end was cut by 5 bases, the J end by 8 bases, with 15 bases between. This CDR3 comprises 13 residues. The germline gives CDR1 MDHEN, CDR2 SYDVKM. The chain's CDR3 is CASSDLGAVGYTF. DNA of the CDR3: TGTGCCAGCAGTGATTTGGGGGCTGTCGGCTACACCTTC.

This clone was seen more than once but under ten times. The V call is TRBV5-1, the J call TRBJ2-3, with a tentative D call TRBD1 (6 bases). The CDR3 consists of 17 residues. V lost 4 bases and J lost 0, with 18 bases in between. CDR1 and CDR2 (germline): SGHRS, YFSETQ. CDR3 in amino acids: CASSAYLGTTSTDTQYF. In DNA form, the CDR3 reads TGCGCCAGCAGCGCCTACCTCGGGACAACGAGCACAGATACGCAGTATTTT.

The V gene is TRBV12-5, the J gene TRBJ2-1; D may be TRBD2 (6 bases). Looked up from germline, CDR1 is LGHNT and CDR2 is FRNRAP. The CDR3 sequence is 16 residues long. Trimming took 2 bases from V and 10 from J, leaving 21 bases between them. The CDR3 DNA reads as TGTGCTAGTGGTTTGCCATTGACTAGGGGAATGGAGGAGCAGTTCTTC. Its protein product is CASGLPLTRGMEEQFF.

This clone showed up just a few times. The chain carries TRBV27 and TRBJ2-1, with D possibly TRBD1 on 5 matching bases. Trimming removed 2 bases from V and 5 bases from J, with 13 bases in between. The V gene's germline CDR1 is MNHEY and CDR2 SMNVEV (reference sequence). The CDR3 is made up of 15 amino acids. For the CDR3, the DNA is TGTGCCAGCAGTTTAAGGCAGGGTTATGACAATGAGCAGTTCTTC. This encodes CASSLRQGYDNEQFF.

This clone was recorded a few times. The chain is built from TRBV23-1 and TRBJ1-5; 7 nucleotides match TRBD1. TRBV23-1 is noted as an ORF with a role that remains uncertain. V gave up 5 bases and J gave up 0 bases; unmatched junction bases: 10. The CDR3 extends over 17 amino acids. CDR3 in amino acids: CASSWTGSIVSNQPQHF. CDR3 DNA sequence: TGCGCCAGCAGTTGGACAGGATCTATCGTTAGCAATCAGCCCCAGCATTTT.

V and J are TRBV9 and TRBJ2-6; 8 nucleotides agree with TRBD2. The CDR3 covers 19 residues. Germline values: CDR1 SGDLS, CDR2 YYNGEE. The ends lost 4 bases at V and 1 base at J; junction bases unmatched: 13. The CDR3 protein is CASSPRGIAGRSGANVLTF. Written as DNA, the CDR3 is TGTGCCAGCAGCCCCAGAGGAATAGCGGGAAGATCTGGGGCCAACGTCCTGACTTTC. Full variable domain (missing parts from reference TRBV9 and TRBJ2-6): DSGVTQTPKHLITATGQRVTLRCSPRSGDLSVYWYQQSLDQGLQFLIQYYNGEERAKGNILERFSAQQFPDLHSELNLSSLELGDSALYFCASSPRGIAGRSGANVLTFGAGSRLTVL.

As regards this clone: This may stem from a read error, because a much larger clone lies one nucleotide away. This sample includes further DNA sequences coding for the same CDR3. The rearrangement joins TRBV19 to TRBJ1-2; possible D gene TRBD1, 6 bases. V was clipped by 5 bases and J by 1 base, with 14 bases between them. The germline gives CDR1 LNHDA, CDR2 SQIVND (reference sequence). This CDR3 has 15 amino acids. The CDR3: CASSSGDRINYGYTF. The CDR3 DNA reads as TGTGCCAGTAGTTCAGGTGACAGGATTAACTATGGCTACACCTTC.

The chain employs TRBV28 and TRBJ1-1, with D perhaps TRBD1 (5 bases). The CDR3 has 15 residues. Germline CDR1 reads MDHEN; CDR2 reads SYDVKM. V was trimmed by 5 bases and J by 0 bases, leaving 13 bases between them. The CDR3 DNA reads TGTGCCAGCAGTCCGCCCAAGGGGATGAACACTGAAGCTTTCTTT. It specifies CASSPPKGMNTEAFF.

This clone was seen once. V is TRBV10-3 and J is TRBJ2-7; a possible D gene is TRBD1 (5 bases). Germline V lookup: CDR1 ENHRY, CDR2 SYGVKD. The CDR3 length is 11 residues. The V end was cut by 9 bases, the J end by 5 bases, with 11 bases between. CDR3 in DNA: TGTGCCATTCAGGGATTCGACGAGCAGTACTTC. It specifies CAIQGFDEQYF.

This clone was seen once. The rearrangement joins TRBV7-2 to TRBJ1-3; D is undetermined. CDR3 length: 15 amino acids. The germline CDR1 and CDR2 sequences are SGHTA and FQGNSA. V was pared by 5 bases and J by 2 bases, with 13 bases between. The CDR3 loop reads CASSPRVYTGNTIYF. The CDR3 DNA follows: TGTGCCAGCAGCCCAAGGGTTTACACTGGAAACACCATATATTTT.

This clone turned up a few times. V usage is TRBV9 and J usage is TRBJ2-3; D remains ambiguous. The CDR3 contains 13 residues. Trimming cost V 6 bases and J 2 bases, with 10 bases left between them. The germline V gene encodes CDR1 SGDLS and CDR2 YYNGEE. CDR3 sequence (DNA): TGTGCCAGCAAGAAAGGGAACACAGATACGCAGTATTTT. It translates to CASKKGNTDTQYF.

This clone was observed a few times. The chain links TRBV6-4 to TRBJ2-2; no definite D call. The germline V gene encodes CDR1 MRHNA and CDR2 SNTAGT. CDR3 length equals 11 residues. Trimming removed 8 bases from V and 2 bases from J, with 3 bases in between. CDR3 sequence reads: CASSNTGELFF. The CDR3 nucleotides are TGTGCCAGCTCCAACACCGGGGAGCTGTTTTTT.

The J gene is TRBJ2-1, the V gene TRBV18; possibly TRBD2 for D (6 bases). This CDR3 has 15 amino acids. Germline V lookup: CDR1 KGHSH, CDR2 LQKENI. Trimming removed 4 bases at V and 4 bases at J, with 14 bases between. DNA of the CDR3: TGTGCCAGCTCACGACCCGGGACTGGATACAATGAGCAGTTCTTC. It codes for CASSRPGTGYNEQFF. The full variable domain, its missing parts supplied by reference TRBV18 and TRBJ2-1, is NAGVMQNPRHLVRRRGQEARLRCSPMKGHSHVYWYRQLPEEGLKFMVYLQKENIIDESGMPKERFSAEFPKEGPSILRIQQVVRGDSAAYFCASSRPGTGYNEQFFGPGTRLTVL.

The chain employs TRBV6-5 and TRBJ1-3; D unclear. The CDR3 has 13 amino acids. The V end lost 6 bases, the J end lost 0 bases, and 6 bases lay between the germline ends. CDR1 and CDR2 from the germline V gene are MNHEY and SVGAGI. The CDR3: CASRGPSGNTIYF. As DNA, the CDR3 is TGTGCCAGCAGAGGGCCCTCTGGAAACACCATATATTTT.

The rearrangement links TRBV5-1 to TRBJ2-5, with D maybe TRBD1 (8 bases). Germline V gene lookup returns CDR1 SGHRS and CDR2 YFSETQ. V shed 4 bases and J shed 6 bases, with 19 bases lying between them. CDR3 length: 15 residues. The chain's CDR3 is CASSRSGQGGQTQYF. The CDR3 coding sequence is TGCGCCAGCAGCCGATCAGGACAGGGAGGGCAGACCCAGTACTTC.